This TCR beta chain came from a study of shared clonotypes between healthy human individuals. Unsorted PBMC DNA was sequenced on ten immunoSEQ deep assay plates. TCRdb's copy holds only in-frame clones and misses some; the assay was immunoSEQ multiplex PCR. The table shows under 600,000 clones, with around 78% occurring only once. This CDR3 contains 16 residues. V shed 0 bases and J shed 5 bases, with 14 bases lying between them. The germline CDR1 and CDR2 sequences are LGHNA and YSLEER. The source of this sequence is a woman aged 40 to 50 in good health. Some clones in this sample may be carry-over from other donors' samples. The V call is TRBV4-3, the J call TRBJ1-5; D remains ambiguous. The sequenced sample was PBMCs. The CDR3 is CASSQDFRQKYQPQHF. Here the CDR3 DNA reads TGCGCCAGCAGCCAAGATTTTAGGCAGAAGTATCAGCCCCAGCATTTT.